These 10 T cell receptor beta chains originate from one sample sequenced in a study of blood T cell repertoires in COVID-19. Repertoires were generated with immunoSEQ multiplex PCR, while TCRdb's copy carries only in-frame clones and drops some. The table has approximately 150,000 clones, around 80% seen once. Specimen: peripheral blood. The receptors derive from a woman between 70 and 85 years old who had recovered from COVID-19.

The CDR3 coding sequence is TGTGCCAGCAGCCCTCGGACAGCCAGCTCTGGGGCCAACGTCCTGACTTTC. Protein sequence: CASSPRTASSGANVLTF. The rearrangement joins TRBV11-2 to TRBJ2-6, with D possibly TRBD1 on 6 matching bases. The CDR3 runs 17 residues. V was trimmed by 5 bases and J by 0 bases, leaving 14 bases between them. CDR1 and CDR2 (germline): SGHAT, FQNNGV.

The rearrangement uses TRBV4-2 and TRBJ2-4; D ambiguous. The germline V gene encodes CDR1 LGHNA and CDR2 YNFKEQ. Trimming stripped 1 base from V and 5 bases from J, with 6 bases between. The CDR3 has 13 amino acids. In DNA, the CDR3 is TGTGCCAGCAGCCAAGTTTCGGAAAACATTCAGTACTTC. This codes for CASSQVSENIQYF.

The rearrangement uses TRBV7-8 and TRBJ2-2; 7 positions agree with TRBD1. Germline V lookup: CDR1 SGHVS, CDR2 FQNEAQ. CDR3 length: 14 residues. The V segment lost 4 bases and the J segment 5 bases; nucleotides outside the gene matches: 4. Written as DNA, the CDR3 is TGTGCCAGCAGCTACTACAGGGGAACCGGGGAGCTGTTTTTT. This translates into CASSYYRGTGELFF.

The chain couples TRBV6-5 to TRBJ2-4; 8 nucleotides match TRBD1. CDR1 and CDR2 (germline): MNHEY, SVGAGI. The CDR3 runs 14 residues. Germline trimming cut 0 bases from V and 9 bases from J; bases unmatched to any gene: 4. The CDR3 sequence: CASSYSGGQGIQYF. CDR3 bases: TGTGCCAGCAGTTACTCCGGCGGACAGGGCATTCAGTACTTC.

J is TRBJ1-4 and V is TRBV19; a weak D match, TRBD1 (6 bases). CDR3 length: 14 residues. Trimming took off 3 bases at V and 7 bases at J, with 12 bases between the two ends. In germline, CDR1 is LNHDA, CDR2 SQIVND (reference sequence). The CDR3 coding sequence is TGTGCCAGTAGTATGGGGGCAGGGATTGAAAAACTGTTTTTT. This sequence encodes CASSMGAGIEKLFF.

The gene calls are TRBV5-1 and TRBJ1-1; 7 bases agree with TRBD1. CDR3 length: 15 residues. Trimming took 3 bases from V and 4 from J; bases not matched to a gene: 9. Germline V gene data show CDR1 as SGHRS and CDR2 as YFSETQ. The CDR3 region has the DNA TGCGCCAGCAGCTCCACAGGGGCCGTCGGCACTGAAGCTTTCTTT. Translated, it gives CASSSTGAVGTEAFF.

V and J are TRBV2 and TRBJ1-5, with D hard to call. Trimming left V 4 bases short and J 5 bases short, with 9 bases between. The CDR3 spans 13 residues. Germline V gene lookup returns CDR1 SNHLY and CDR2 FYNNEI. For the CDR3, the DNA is TGTGCCAGCAGTGGAGGGTCGTATCAGCCCCAGCATTTT. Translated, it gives CASSGGSYQPQHF.

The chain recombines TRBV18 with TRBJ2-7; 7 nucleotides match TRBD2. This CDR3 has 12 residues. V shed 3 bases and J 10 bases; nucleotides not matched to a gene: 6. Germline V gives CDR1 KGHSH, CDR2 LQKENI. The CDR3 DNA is TGTGCCAGCTCACCTTCGGGGGGTACCCAGTACTTC. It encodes CASSPSGGTQYF.

The CDR3 spells CASSPRAAGTTSTDTQYF. In DNA form, the CDR3 reads TGTGCCAGCAGCCCCCGGGCAGCGGGGACAACTAGCACAGATACGCAGTATTTT. The chain has TRBV7-6 and TRBJ2-3, with a weak D call TRBD2 (7 bases). Trimming cost V 5 bases and J 0 bases, with 21 bases left between them. Germline CDR1 SGHVS, CDR2 FNYEAQ. The CDR3 has 18 amino acids.

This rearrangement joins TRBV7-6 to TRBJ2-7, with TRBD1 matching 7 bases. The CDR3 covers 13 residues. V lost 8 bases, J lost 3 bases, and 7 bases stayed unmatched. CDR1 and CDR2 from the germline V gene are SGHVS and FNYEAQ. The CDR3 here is CASGGQHDYEQYF. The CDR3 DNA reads TGTGCCAGCGGGGGACAGCACGACTACGAGCAGTACTTC. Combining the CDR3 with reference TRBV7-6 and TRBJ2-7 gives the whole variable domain GAGVSQSPRYKVTKRGQDVALRCDPISGHVSLYWYRQALGQGPEFLTYFNYEAQQDKSGLPNDRFSAERPEGSISTLTIQRTEQRDSAMYRCASGGQHDYEQYFGPGTRLTVT.